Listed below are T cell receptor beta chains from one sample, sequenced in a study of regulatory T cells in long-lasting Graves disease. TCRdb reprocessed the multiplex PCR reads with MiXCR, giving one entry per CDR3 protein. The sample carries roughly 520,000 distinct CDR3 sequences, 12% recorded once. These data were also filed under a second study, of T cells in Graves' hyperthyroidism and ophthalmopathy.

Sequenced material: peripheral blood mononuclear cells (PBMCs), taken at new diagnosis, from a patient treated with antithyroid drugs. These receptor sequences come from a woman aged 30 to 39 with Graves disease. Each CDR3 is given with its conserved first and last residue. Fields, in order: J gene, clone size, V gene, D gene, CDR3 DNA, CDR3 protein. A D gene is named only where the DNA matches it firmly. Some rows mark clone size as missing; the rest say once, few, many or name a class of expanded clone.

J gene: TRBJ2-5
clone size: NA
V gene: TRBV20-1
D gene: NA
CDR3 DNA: TGCAGTGCTACTGAAACGCGGGGCGGGGAGACCCAGTACTTC
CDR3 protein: CSATETRGGETQYF

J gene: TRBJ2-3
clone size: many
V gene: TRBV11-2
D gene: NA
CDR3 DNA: TGTGCCAGCAGCTTAAGGCGTTCCATCACAGATACGCAGTATTTT
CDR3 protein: CASSLRRSITDTQYF

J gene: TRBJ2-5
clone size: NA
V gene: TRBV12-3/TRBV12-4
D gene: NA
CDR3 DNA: TGTGCCAGCAGCTTAGCCAAGGGGGGGACCCAGTACTTC
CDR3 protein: CASSLAKGGTQYF

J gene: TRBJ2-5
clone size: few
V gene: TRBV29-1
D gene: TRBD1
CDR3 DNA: TGCAGCGTGCTTAAGGGGGCGACAGAGACCCAGTACTTC
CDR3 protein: CSVLKGATETQYF

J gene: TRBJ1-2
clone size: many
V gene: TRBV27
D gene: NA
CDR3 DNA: TGTGCCAGCAGCCGAACCCCACTGGCAGGGGTTAGCTCCTATGGCTACACCTTC
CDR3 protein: CASSRTPLAGVSSYGYTF

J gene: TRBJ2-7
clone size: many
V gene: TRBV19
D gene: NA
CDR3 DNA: NA
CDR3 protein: CASTSGVIGEQYF

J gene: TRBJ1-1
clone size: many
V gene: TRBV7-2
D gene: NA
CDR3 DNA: TGTGCCAGCAGCTTCTCAGACAACACTGAAGCTTTCTTT
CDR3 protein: CASSFSDNTEAFF

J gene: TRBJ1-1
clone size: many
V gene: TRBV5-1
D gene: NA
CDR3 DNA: TGCGCCAGCAGCGTCTTCGATAACACTGAAGCTTTCTTT
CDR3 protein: CASSVFDNTEAFF

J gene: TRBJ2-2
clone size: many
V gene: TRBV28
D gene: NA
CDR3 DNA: TGTGCCAGCAGTTTATCGGCAGGGTGGACCGGGGAGCTGTTTTTT
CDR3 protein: CASSLSAGWTGELFF

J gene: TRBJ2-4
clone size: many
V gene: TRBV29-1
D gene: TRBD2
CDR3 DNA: TGCAGCGTTATTCCGGGCGGGAGGTCGGCCAAAAACATTCAGTACTTC
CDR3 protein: CSVIPGGRSAKNIQYF

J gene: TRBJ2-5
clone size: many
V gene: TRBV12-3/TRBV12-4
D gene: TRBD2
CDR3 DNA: TGTGCCAGCAGTTTGCGTAGCGGGAGAGAGACCCAGTACTTC
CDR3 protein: CASSLRSGRETQYF

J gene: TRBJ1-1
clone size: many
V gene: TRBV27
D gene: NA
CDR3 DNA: TGTGCCAGCAGTCAACTATCCCCAGTAGCAGCTTTCTTT
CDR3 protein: CASSQLSPVAAFF

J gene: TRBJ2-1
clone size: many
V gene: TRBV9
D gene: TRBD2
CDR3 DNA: TGTGCCAGCAGCGGAGGACTAGCGGAGTACAATGAGCAGTTCTTC
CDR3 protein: CASSGGLAEYNEQFF

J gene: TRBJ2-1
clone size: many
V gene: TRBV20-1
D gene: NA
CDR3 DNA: TGCAGCTTCAGCGGAGACTACAATGAGCAGTTCTTC
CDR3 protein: CSFSGDYNEQFF

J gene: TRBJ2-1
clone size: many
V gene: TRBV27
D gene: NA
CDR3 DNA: TGTGCCAGCACTCCCACGCCCACCCACAATGAGCAGTTCTTC
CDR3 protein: CASTPTPTHNEQFF

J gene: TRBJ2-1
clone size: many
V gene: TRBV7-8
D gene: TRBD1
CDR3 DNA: TGTGCCAGCAGCTTAGGAGGGACAGTAAATGAGCAGTTCTTC
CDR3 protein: CASSLGGTVNEQFF

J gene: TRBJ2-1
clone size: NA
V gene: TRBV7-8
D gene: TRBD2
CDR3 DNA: TGTGCCAGCAGCTTAAGAGGACTAGACTCTAATGAGCAGTTCTTC
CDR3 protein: CASSLRGLDSNEQFF

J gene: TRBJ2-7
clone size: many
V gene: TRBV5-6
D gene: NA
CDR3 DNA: TGTGCCAGCAGCTTGGTGCAGTCGCTTGGCGAGCAGTACTTC
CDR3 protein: CASSLVQSLGEQYF

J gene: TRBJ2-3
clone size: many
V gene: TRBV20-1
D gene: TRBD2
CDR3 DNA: TGCAGTGCTAGGAAAGTCGCGGGAGGAACAAATACGCAGTATTTT
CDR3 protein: CSARKVAGGTNTQYF

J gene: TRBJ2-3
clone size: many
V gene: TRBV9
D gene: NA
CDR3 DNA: TGTGCCAGCAGCCCAGGGACGGGTCCGAGTACGCAGTATTTT
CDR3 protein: CASSPGTGPSTQYF

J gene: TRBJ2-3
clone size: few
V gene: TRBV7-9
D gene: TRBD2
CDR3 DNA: TGTGCCAGCAGCTTAGCGGGAGGGAGAAATACGCAGTATTTT
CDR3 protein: CASSLAGGRNTQYF

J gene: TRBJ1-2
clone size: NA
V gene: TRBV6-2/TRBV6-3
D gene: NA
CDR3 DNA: TGTGCCAGCAGTTACTCGGAACAGGGCGCCGTCTATGGCTACACCTTC
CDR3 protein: CASSYSEQGAVYGYTF

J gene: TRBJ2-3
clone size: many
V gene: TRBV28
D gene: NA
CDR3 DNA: TGTGCCAGCAGTTTAGGGTCAGGGAGGACAGATACGCAGTATTTT
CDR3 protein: CASSLGSGRTDTQYF

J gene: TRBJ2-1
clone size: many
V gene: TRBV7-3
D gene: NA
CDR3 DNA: TGTGCCAGCAGCTCCCTGGTGGGGTCCTACAATGAGCAGTTCTTC
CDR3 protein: CASSSLVGSYNEQFF

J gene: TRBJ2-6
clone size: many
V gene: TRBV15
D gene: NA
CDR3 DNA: TGTGCCACCAGCTTTGGATCTGGGGCCAACGTCCTGACTTTC
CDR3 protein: CATSFGSGANVLTF

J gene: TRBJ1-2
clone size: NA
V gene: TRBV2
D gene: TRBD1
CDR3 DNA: TGTGCCAGCAGCGTAGAGGGAAAGACAGGGGTGACGTATGGCTACACCTTC
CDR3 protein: CASSVEGKTGVTYGYTF

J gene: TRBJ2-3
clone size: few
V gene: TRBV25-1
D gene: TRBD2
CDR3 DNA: TGTGCCAGCAGTGAATATAGGGCTAGCGGGGGTTTAGGAGATACGCAGTATTTT
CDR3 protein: CASSEYRASGGLGDTQYF

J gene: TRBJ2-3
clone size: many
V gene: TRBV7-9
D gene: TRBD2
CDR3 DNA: TGTGCCAGCAGCTTGATAGATGGGACTAGCGGTACGCAGTATTTT
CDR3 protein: CASSLIDGTSGTQYF

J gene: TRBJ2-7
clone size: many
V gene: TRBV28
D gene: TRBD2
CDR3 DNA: TGTGCCAGCAGTCGAGAGCACCCTGGGACTAGCGGCTACGAGCAGTACTTC
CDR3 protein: CASSREHPGTSGYEQYF

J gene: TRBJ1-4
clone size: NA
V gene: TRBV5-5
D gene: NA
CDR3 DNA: TGTGCCAGCAGCGCTCAAGGGAGGTTCGAAAAACTGTTTTTT
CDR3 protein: CASSAQGRFEKLFF

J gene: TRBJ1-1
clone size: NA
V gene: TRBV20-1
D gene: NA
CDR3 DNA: TGCAGTGTCCGTCCGGGCGACAGGAACACTGAAGCTTTCTTT
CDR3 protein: CSVRPGDRNTEAFF

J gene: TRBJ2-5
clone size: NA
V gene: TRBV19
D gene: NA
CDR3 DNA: TGTGCCAGTAGTATAGCAGGGGCTGGAGAGACCCAGTACTTC
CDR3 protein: CASSIAGAGETQYF

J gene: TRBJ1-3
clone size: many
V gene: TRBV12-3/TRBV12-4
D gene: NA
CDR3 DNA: TGTGCCAGCAGTTTAGATCGGAATCGGGACACCATATATTTT
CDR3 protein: CASSLDRNRDTIYF

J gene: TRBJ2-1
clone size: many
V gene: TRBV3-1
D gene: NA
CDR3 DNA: TGTGCCAGCAGCCAAGAGACCCAGGGAAACGCCTACAATGAGCAGTTCTTC
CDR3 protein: CASSQETQGNAYNEQFF

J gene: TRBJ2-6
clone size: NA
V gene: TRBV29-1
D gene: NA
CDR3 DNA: TGCAGCGTTAGGATTACAGGTGGGGCCAACGTCCTGACTTTC
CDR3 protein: CSVRITGGANVLTF

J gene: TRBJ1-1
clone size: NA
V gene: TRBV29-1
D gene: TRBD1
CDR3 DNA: TGCAGCGTTTCCGGACAGGCTATGAACACTGAAGCTTTCTTT
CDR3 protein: CSVSGQAMNTEAFF

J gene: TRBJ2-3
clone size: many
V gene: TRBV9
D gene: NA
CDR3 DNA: TGTGCCAGCAGCGTACGAGGGTTGACAGATACGCAGTATTTT
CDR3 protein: CASSVRGLTDTQYF

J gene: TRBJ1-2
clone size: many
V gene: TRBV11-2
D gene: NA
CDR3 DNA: TGTGCCAGCAGCCCTTACCGCACAGGCTACACCTTC
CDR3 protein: CASSPYRTGYTF

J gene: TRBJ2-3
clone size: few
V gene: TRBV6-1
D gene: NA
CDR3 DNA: TGTGCCAGCAACACACTAGTTAGGGGGGTCCCGGATACGCAGTATTTT
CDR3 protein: CASNTLVRGVPDTQYF

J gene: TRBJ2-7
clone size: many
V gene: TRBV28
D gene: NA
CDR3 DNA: TGTGCCAGCAGTGAACCCGGACAGAGCTACGAGCAGTACTTC
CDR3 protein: CASSEPGQSYEQYF

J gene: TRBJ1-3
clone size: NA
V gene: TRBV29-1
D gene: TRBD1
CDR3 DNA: TGCAGCGTTTCCGGGACAGGGCCTCTTCTTAGCGGAAACACCATATATTTT
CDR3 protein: CSVSGTGPLLSGNTIYF

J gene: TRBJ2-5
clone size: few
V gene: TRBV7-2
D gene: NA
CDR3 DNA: TGTGCCAGCAGCTTAAGCGGAAGCGAAGAGACCCAGTACTTC
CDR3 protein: CASSLSGSEETQYF

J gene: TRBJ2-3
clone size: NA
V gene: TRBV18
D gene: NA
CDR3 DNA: TGTGCCAGCTCACCAAACGTGGGAGTGGGAACAGATACGCAGTATTTT
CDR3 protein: CASSPNVGVGTDTQYF

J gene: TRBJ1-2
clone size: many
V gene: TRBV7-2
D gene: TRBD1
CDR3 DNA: TGTGCCAGCAGCCCCGGGACAGGGACTCGGGGCTACACCTTC
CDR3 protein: CASSPGTGTRGYTF

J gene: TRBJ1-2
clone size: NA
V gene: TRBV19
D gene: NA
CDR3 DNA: TGTGCCAGTCTCGCGGGTTTGAACTATGGCTACACCTTC
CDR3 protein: CASLAGLNYGYTF

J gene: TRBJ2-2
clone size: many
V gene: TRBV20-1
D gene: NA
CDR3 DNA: TGCAGTGCCCTCGTAGTCGGAGAGAACACCGGGGAGCTGTTTTTT
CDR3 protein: CSALVVGENTGELFF

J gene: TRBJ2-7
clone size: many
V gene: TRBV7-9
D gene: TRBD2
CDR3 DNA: TGTGCCAGCAGCCCAGGGACTAATAACGAGCAGTACTTC
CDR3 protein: CASSPGTNNEQYF

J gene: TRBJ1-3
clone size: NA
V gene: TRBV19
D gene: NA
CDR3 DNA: TGTGCCAGTAGTATAGTTGGCGGCGCCTCTGGAAACACCATATATTTT
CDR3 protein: CASSIVGGASGNTIYF

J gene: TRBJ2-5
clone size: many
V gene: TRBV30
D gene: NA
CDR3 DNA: TGTGCCTGGAGTTCCGGGATCCAAGAGACCCAGTACTTC
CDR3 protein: CAWSSGIQETQYF

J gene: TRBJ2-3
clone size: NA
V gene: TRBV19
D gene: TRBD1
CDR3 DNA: TGTGCCAGTAGTATAGAGGACAGGGGCGCAGATACGCAGTATTTT
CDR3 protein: CASSIEDRGADTQYF

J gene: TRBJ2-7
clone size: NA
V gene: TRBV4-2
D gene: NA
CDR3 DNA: TGTGCCAGCAGCCAAGACACGGGGTCCTACGAGCAGTACTTC
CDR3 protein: CASSQDTGSYEQYF

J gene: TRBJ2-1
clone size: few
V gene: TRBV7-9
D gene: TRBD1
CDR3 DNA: TGTGCCAGCAGCCCGTACGACCAGGGGGATGAGCAGTTCTTC
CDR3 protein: CASSPYDQGDEQFF

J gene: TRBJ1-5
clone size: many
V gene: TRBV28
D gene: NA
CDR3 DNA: TGTGCCAGCAGTTTGATCACGGACGGCGATACCAATCAGCCCCAGCATTTT
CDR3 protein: CASSLITDGDTNQPQHF

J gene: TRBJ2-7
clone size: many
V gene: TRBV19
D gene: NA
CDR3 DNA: TGTGCCAGTAGTACGGGACTGGTATACGAGCAGTACTTC
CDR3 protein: CASSTGLVYEQYF